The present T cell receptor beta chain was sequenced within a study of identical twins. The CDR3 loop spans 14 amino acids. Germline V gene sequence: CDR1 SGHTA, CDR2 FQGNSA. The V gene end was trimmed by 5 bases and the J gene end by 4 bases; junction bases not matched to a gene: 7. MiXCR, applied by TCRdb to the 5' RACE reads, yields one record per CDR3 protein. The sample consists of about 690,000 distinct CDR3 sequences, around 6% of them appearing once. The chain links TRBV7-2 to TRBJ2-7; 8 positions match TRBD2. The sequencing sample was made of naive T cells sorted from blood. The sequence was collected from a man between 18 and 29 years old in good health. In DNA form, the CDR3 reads TGTGCCAGCAGCCCCCTCGGGAGGGGTTACGAGCAGTACTTC. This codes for CASSPLGRGYEQYF.